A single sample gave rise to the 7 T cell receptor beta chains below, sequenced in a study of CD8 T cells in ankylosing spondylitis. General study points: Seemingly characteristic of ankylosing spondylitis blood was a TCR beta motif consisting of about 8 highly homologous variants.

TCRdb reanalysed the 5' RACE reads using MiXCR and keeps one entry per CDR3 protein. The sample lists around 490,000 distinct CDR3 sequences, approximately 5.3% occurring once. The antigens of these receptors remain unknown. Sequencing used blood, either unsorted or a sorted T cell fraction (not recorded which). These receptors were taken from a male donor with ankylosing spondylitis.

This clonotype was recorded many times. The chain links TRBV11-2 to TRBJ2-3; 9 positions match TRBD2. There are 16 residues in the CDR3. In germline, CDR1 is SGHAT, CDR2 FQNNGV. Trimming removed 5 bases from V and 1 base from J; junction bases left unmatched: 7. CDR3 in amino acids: CASSLRLAARTDTQYF. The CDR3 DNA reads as TGTGCCAGCAGCCTGCGACTAGCGGCGCGCACAGATACGCAGTATTTT.

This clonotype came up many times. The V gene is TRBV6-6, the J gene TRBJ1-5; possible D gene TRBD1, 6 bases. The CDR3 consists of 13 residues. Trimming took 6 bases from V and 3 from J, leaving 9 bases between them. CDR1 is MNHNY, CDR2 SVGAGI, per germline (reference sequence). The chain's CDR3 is CASSTGSNQPQHF. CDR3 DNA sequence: TGTGCCAGCAGCACAGGGTCCAATCAGCCCCAGCATTTT.

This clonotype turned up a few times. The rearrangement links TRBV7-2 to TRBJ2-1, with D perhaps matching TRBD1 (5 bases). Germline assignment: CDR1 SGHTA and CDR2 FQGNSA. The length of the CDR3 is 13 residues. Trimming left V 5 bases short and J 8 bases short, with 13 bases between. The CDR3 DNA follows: TGTGCCAGCAGCGTTCAGGGCATGTATGAGCAGTTCTTC. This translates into CASSVQGMYEQFF.

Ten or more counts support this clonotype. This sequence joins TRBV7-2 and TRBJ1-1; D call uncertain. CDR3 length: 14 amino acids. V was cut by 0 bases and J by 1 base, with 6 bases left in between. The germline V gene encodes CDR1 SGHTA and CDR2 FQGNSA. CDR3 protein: CASSLAARNTEAFF. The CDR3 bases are TGTGCCAGCAGCTTAGCGGCGAGGAACACTGAAGCTTTCTTT. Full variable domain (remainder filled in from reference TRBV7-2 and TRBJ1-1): GAGVSQSPSNKVTEKGKDVELRCDPISGHTALYWYRQSLGQGLEFLIYFQGNSAPDKSGLPSDRFSAERTGGSVSTLTIQRTQQEDSAVYLCASSLAARNTEAFFGQGTRLTVV.

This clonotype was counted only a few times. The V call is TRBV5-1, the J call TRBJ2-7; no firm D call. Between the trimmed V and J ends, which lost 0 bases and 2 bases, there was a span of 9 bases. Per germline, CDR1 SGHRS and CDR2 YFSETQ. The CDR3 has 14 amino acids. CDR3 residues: CASSLVQDAYEQYF. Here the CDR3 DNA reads TGCGCCAGCAGCTTGGTTCAGGACGCCTACGAGCAGTACTTC.

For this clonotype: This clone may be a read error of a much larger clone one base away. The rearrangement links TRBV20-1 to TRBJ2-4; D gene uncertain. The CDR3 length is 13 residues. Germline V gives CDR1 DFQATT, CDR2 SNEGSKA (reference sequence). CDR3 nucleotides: TGCAGTGCTTTAGCTTTCCCCAAAAACATTCAGCACTTC. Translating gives CSALAFPKNIQHF.

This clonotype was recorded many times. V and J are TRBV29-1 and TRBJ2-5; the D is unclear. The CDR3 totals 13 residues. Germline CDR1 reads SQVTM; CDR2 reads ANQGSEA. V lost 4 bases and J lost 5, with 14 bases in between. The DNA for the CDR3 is TGCAGCGTTGCACCGTCTACCGCGGAGACCCAGTACTTC. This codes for CSVAPSTAETQYF.